The 8 T cell receptor beta chains reported below all come from one sample, sequenced in a study of graft-versus-host responses after intestinal transplantation. Their antigen targets remain unknown. Some clones are missing from TCRdb's copy, which holds only in-frame ones; the method was immunoSEQ multiplex PCR. The sample records 85,000 to 100,000 clones, 85% to 95% being singletons. Sequenced material: unstimulated CD8+ T cells sorted from spleen or lymph node cells, taken before transplant. Receptors originate from a human donor who was the organ donor for an intestinal transplant.

CDR3 sequence reads: CASSVPRSGELFF. In DNA form, the CDR3 reads TGTGCCAGCAGCGTCCCGAGATCCGGGGAGCTGTTTTTT. The chain joins TRBV9 to TRBJ2-2; D ambiguous. The CDR3 is 13 amino acids. In germline, CDR1 is SGDLS, CDR2 YYNGEE. V dropped 2 bases and J dropped 6 bases, with 8 bases sitting between them.

This clone was found once. The CDR3 loop is CASSLAEGGSYEQYF. The CDR3 DNA reads as TGTGCCAGCAGCTTAGCCGAGGGGGGGTCCTACGAGCAGTACTTC. The gene calls are TRBV7-6 and TRBJ2-7, with D perhaps TRBD2 (7 bases). The germline V gene has CDR1 SGHVS and CDR2 FNYEAQ. The V end lost 0 bases, the J end lost 1 base, and 10 bases lay between the germline ends. The CDR3 is 15 residues long.

The V gene is TRBV4-1, the J gene TRBJ2-7; D possibly corresponds to TRBD2 (6 bases). V was pared by 0 bases and J by 3 bases, with 12 bases between. The CDR3 extends over 15 amino acids. In germline, CDR1 is MGHRA, CDR2 YSYEKL. CDR3 in amino acids: CASSQDGTEGYEQYF. CDR3 DNA: TGCGCCAGCAGCCAAGATGGGACGGAGGGCTACGAGCAGTACTTC.

This sequence joins TRBV7-6 and TRBJ1-1, with a possible D match to TRBD1 (6 bases). V was trimmed by 5 bases and J by 1 base, leaving 14 bases between them. Germline V gene lookup returns CDR1 SGHVS and CDR2 FNYEAQ. The CDR3 is 15 amino acids. The CDR3 reads CASSPMTGENTEAFF. The CDR3 region has the DNA TGTGCCAGCAGCCCGATGACAGGCGAGAACACTGAAGCTTTCTTT.

This clone appeared a few times. The chain links TRBV29-1 to TRBJ1-5; weak D call: TRBD1 (6 bases). The CDR3 is 13 amino acids. Germline V gene data show CDR1 as SQVTM and CDR2 as ANQGSEA. V gave up 2 bases and J gave up 5 bases, with 10 bases separating them. The CDR3 reads CSVEWDTDQPQHF. The CDR3 bases are TGCAGCGTTGAATGGGACACCGATCAGCCCCAGCATTTT. The full variable domain, in which reference TRBV29-1 and TRBJ1-5 provide the parts outside the CDR3, is SAVISQKPSRDICQRGTSLTIQCQVDSQVTMMFWYRQQPGQSLTLIATANQGSEATYESGFVIDKFPISRPNLTFSTLTVSNMSPEDSSIYLCSVEWDTDQPQHFGDGTRLSIL.

The V and J genes are TRBV9 and TRBJ2-7; 12 bases match TRBD2. The length of the CDR3 is 17 residues. V trimming: 3 bases; J trimming: 5 bases; junction bases outside the gene matches: 12. Germline V gives CDR1 SGDLS, CDR2 YYNGEE. This CDR3 is CASSGGASGGASHEQYF. The CDR3 region has the DNA TGTGCCAGCAGCGGAGGGGCTAGCGGGGGGGCCTCGCACGAGCAGTACTTC. Full variable domain (rest looked up from reference TRBV9 and TRBJ2-7): DSGVTQTPKHLITATGQRVTLRCSPRSGDLSVYWYQQSLDQGLQFLIQYYNGEERAKGNILERFSAQQFPDLHSELNLSSLELGDSALYFCASSGGASGGASHEQYFGPGTRLTVT.

The V and J genes are TRBV27 and TRBJ2-7; 8 bases match TRBD1. Germline lookup yields CDR1 MNHEY and CDR2 SMNVEV (reference sequence). There are 12 residues in the CDR3. V lost 5 bases, J lost 7 bases, and 4 bases stayed unmatched. The CDR3 coding sequence is TGTGCCAGCAGTCCAGGGGGCAGGGAGCAGTACTTC. Its protein product is CASSPGGREQYF.

The chain carries TRBV7-3 and TRBJ2-7; maybe TRBD1 (5 bases). Trimming left V 5 bases short and J 4 bases short, with 15 bases between. There are 14 residues in the CDR3. The germline CDR1 and CDR2 sequences are SGHTA and FQGTGA. The CDR3 region has the DNA TGTGCCAGCAGCCAGGGCGGCAAGGGATACGAGCAGTACTTC. Its protein product is CASSQGGKGYEQYF.